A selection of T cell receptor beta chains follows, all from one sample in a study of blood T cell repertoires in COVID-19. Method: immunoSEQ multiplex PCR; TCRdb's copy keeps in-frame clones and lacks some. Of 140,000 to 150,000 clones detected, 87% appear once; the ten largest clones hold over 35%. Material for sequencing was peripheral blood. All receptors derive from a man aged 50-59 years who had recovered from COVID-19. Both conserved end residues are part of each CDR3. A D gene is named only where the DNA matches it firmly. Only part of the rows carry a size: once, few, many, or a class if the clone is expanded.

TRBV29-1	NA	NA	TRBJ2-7	TGCAGCGTTCTTAAGCTCAGGGGCACCACCTACGAGCAGTACTTC	CSVLKLRGTTYEQYF
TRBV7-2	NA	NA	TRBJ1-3	TGTGCCAGCAGCTTAGAGAGGGTTGGAAACACCATATATTTT	CASSLERVGNTIYF
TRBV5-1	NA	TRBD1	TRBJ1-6	TGCGCCAGCAGCGCGCGACAGGGGGATAATTCACCCCTCCACTTT	CASSARQGDNSPLHF
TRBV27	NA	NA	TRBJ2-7	TGTGCCAGCAGTTTCGCCAGCTCCTACGAGCAGTACTTC	CASSFASSYEQYF
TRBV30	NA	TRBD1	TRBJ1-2	TGTGCCTGGAGGGATACAGGGGGCGCCCTGGGCTACACCTTC	CAWRDTGGALGYTF
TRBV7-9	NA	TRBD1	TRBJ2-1	TGTGCCAGCAGCTCAACTGCAGGGGGCTTGTACAATGAGCAGTTCTTC	CASSSTAGGLYNEQFF
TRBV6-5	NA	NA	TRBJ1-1	TGTGCCAGCCTTAGCCGTAAGGGGAATGAAGCTTTCTTT	CASLSRKGNEAFF
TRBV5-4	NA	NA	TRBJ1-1	TGTGCCAGCAGCTTGGGGGGCGTCCGGTTGAACACTGAAGCTTTCTTT	CASSLGGVRLNTEAFF
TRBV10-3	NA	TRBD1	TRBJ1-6	TGTGCCATCAGGGGGACAGGGGAAATGCCCCTCCACTTT	CAIRGTGEMPLHF
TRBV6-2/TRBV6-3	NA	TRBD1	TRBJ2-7	TGTGCCAGCAGCGGACAGGGGGCCCACGAGCAGTACTTC	CASSGQGAHEQYF
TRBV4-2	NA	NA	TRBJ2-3	TGTGCCAGCAGCCAAGATAGTCCCGCATACAGGGCGACTAGCACAGATACGCAGTATTTT	CASSQDSPAYRATSTDTQYF
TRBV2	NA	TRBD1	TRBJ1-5	TGTGCCAGCACAGGGGGCGCGGGTCAGCCCCAGCATTTT	CASTGGAGQPQHF
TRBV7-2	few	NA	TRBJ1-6	TGTGCCAGCAGCTACGACGGCAGGGTAAATTCACCCCTCCACTTT	CASSYDGRVNSPLHF
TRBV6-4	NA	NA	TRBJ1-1	TGTGCCAGCACCACGGACGGGGAGGGCGTGAACACTGAAGCTTTCTTT	CASTTDGEGVNTEAFF
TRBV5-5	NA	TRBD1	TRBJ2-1	TGTGCCAGCAGCTTAACCTCCGGGACAGGGGGTATGAATGAGCAGTTCTTC	CASSLTSGTGGMNEQFF
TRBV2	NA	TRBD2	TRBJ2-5	TGTGCCAGCACCCTAGCGGGGGGTTGGGAGGAGACCCAGTACTTC	CASTLAGGWEETQYF
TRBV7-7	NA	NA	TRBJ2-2	TGTGCCAGCAGCTCGACGATGGGCGTCGGGGAGCTGTTTTTT	CASSSTMGVGELFF
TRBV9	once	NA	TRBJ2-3	TGTGCCAGCAGCGTAGGTATCGGGGGAGACACAGATACGCAGTATTTT	CASSVGIGGDTDTQYF
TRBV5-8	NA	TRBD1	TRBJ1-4	TGTGCCAGCAGCCTCGGACAGGGTGGTGAAAAACTGTTTTTT	CASSLGQGGEKLFF
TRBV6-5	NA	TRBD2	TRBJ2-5	TGTGCCAGCAGTTACGGACTAGCTATCGAGACCCAGTACTTC	CASSYGLAIETQYF
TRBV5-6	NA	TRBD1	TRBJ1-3	TGTGCCAGCAGTCGGGACAGACTACTTTCCATCCTTGGAAACACCATATATTTT	CASSRDRLLSILGNTIYF
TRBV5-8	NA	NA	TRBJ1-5	TGTGCCACAAACTACGGGGGAAATCAGCCCCAGCATTTT	CATNYGGNQPQHF
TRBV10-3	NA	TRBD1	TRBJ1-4	TGTGCCATCAGTGTTCACAGGGGGCAAACTAATGAAAAACTGTTTTTT	CAISVHRGQTNEKLFF
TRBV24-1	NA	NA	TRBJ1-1	TGTGCCACCAGTGCTGGGGCAGGACAAGATGAAGCTTTCTTT	CATSAGAGQDEAFF
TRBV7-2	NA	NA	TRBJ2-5	TGTGCCAGCAGCTTATTTGGGCCGACAGGTGGTGAGACCCAGTACTTC	CASSLFGPTGGETQYF
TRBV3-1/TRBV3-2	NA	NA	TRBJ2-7	TGTGCCAGCAGCCAAGCCCCGACAAGTTACGAGCAGTACTTC	CASSQAPTSYEQYF
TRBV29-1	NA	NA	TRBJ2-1	TGCAGCGGCAGGGGATCTTCCTACAATGAGCAGTTCTTC	CSGRGSSYNEQFF
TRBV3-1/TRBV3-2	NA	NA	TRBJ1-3	TGTGCCAGCAGCCAGGAGGTCTCTGGAAACACCATATATTTT	CASSQEVSGNTIYF